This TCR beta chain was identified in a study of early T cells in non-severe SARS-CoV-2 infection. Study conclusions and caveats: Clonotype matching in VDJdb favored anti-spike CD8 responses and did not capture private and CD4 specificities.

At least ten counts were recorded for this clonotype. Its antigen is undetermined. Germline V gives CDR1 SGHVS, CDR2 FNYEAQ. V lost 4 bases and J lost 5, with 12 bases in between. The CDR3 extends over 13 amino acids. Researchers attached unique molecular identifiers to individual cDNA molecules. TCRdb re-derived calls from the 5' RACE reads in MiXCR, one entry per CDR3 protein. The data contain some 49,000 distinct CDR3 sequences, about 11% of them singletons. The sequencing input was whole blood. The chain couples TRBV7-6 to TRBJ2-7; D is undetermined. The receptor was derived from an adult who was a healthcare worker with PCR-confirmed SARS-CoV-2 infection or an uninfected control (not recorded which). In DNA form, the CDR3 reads TGTGCCAGCAGCTCCCCAGAATGGCACGAGCAGTACTTC. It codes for CASSSPEWHEQYF.